This entry describes one T cell receptor beta chain. The antigen it binds to is not known. No base-level quality is on record; no much larger clone is a single base apart. The lymph node samples were taken from the axillary draining lymph nodes of breast cancer patients. Reads for this sample came from an Illumina HiSeq 2000. TCR beta chain libraries were generated by multiplex PCR amplification. The amplified TCR beta chain products were analyzed by high-throughput sequencing. Through fastp at Q25 and MiXCR, TCRdb rebuilt clones from the public reads, retaining in-frame beta chains. Entries that share a CDR3 protein sequence are merged under the most common genes and DNA. The sample profile shows approximately 100,000 distinct CDR3 sequences; about 20% of them were found once. Jointly, the top ten make up over 1% of the sample. This record belongs to a study of breast tumors, draining lymph nodes, adjacent tissues (TCRdb year 2016). Regarding the research as a whole: TCR beta repertoires were compared across tumor, adjacent nontumor tissue and axillary lymph nodes obtained from breast cancer patients. The study was designed to assess the relationships and possible T-cell exchange between tumor, surrounding tissue and draining lymph node repertoires in human breast cancer.

Trimming takes 0 bases from V and 12 bases from J, and the germline ends sit 13 bases apart. Reading the germline V gene gives CDR1 SGHDT and CDR2 YYEEEE. The cysteine opens and the phenylalanine closes a CDR3 of 12 amino acids. The CDR3 DNA has 36 bases and is translated from base 1. The investigation overall reported the following: The data were considered consistent with most tumor T cells being derived from the lymph node and subsequently expanding within tumor tissue. The conclusion that tumor T cells originate in lymph nodes was presented as consistent with a hypothesis rather than as directly demonstrated. Tumor T-cell repertoires showed less diversity than lymph node repertoires and more diversity than nontumor tissue repertoires, and tumor T-cell repertoires showed preferential V and J gene usage. The similarity between tumor and nontumor tissue repertoires was significantly greater in luminal-like breast cancer than in basal-like breast cancer.

The receptor chain draws on TRBV5-6 and TRBJ2-7; matching of 6 bases hints at TRBD2 as the D gene. Sample: axillary lymph node tissue. This receptor was identified in a female donor with breast cancer. Some clones in this sample may be carry-over from other donors' samples. The DNA reads as follows: TGTGCCAGCAGCTTGGCGGGGAGGAAGCGGTACTTC. The encoded protein is CASSLAGRKRYF. Joined to the reference TRBV5-6 and TRBJ2-7 proteins, this CDR3 gives the full variable domain: DAGVTQSPTHLIKTRGQQVTLRCSPKSGHDTVSWYQQALGQGPQFIFQYYEEEERQRGNFPDRFSGHQFPNYSSELNVNALLLGDSALYLCASSLAGRKRYFGPGTRLTVT.